A selection of T cell receptor beta chains follows, all from one sample in a study of blood T cell repertoires in COVID-19. Measured with immunoSEQ multiplex PCR; TCRdb has only the in-frame clones, and not every one. The table lists 130,000 to 150,000 clones, 88% of them singletons, with 2.3% in the top ten. Sequencing input: peripheral blood. Receptors were obtained from a human donor in a cohort sampled during active COVID-19. Both conserved end residues are part of each CDR3. Each record gives: D gene, clone size, V gene, J gene, CDR3 protein, CDR3 DNA. D genes are given only for firm matches. Size tells how often a clone was seen (once, few, many) or the class of an expanded clone, and some rows leave it out.

>TRBD1|-|TRBV27|TRBJ2-3
CASSKLGTGGTDTQYF
TGTGCCAGCAGCAAACTAGGGACAGGAGGTACAGATACGCAGTATTTT
>-|-|TRBV20-1|TRBJ2-7
CSASVPSPPYEQYF
TGCAGTGCTAGTGTCCCTTCTCCCCCCTACGAGCAGTACTTC
>TRBD2|-|TRBV4-2|TRBJ2-7
CASSQDAGAREQYF
TGTGCCAGCAGCCAAGACGCGGGAGCACGAGAGCAGTACTTC
>-|few|TRBV5-6|TRBJ1-2
CASSLIPVNGNYGYTF
TGTGCCAGCAGCTTGATCCCGGTAAACGGGAACTATGGCTACACCTTC
>TRBD2|-|TRBV18|TRBJ2-2
CASSRSGRENTGELFF
TGTGCCAGCTCACGTAGCGGGAGAGAGAACACCGGGGAGCTGTTTTTT
>TRBD1|-|TRBV30|TRBJ2-2
CAWSVTGAKLYTGELFF
TGTGCCTGGAGTGTAACAGGGGCCAAGCTATACACCGGGGAGCTGTTTTTT
>-|-|TRBV7-8|TRBJ1-2
CASSLEGEGRDYGYTF
TGTGCCAGCAGCTTAGAAGGGGAGGGGAGGGACTATGGCTACACCTTC
>-|-|TRBV15|TRBJ2-7
CATSILRGSYEQYF
TGTGCCACCAGCATCTTAAGGGGTTCCTACGAGCAGTACTTC
>-|-|TRBV28|TRBJ2-5
CASTAPGPPETQYF
TGTGCCAGCACCGCTCCAGGGCCCCCCGAGACCCAGTACTTC
>TRBD2|-|TRBV3-1/TRBV3-2|TRBJ2-1
CASRRAGGVNEQFF
TGTGCCAGCAGACGAGCGGGAGGTGTCAATGAGCAGTTCTTC